This TCR beta chain came from a study of T cell repertoires in aging, cancer and after chemotherapy. General observations from the study: In cancer patients, declining TCR diversity with age involved lost richness and lost evenness.

To note about this clonotype: The antigen is not known.

TCR beta rearrangements were amplified from peripheral blood genomic DNA. Multiplex touch-down PCR with TRB-A/B primers amplified rearranged V-D-J TRB sequences. MiXCR was run by TCRdb on the multiplex PCR reads, yielding one entry per CDR3 protein. The table has over 15,000 distinct CDR3 sequences, roughly 35% seen once. Sequenced material: blood. The clonotype originates from a human donor with a solid tumor.

The CDR3 sequence is CASTPTSTNEKLFF. CDR3 DNA sequence: TGTGCCAGCACCCCGACATCAACTAATGAAAAACTGTTTTTT. The chain carries TRBV6-6 and TRBJ1-4; D call uncertain. The V and J ends lost 7 bases and 0 bases respectively, with 9 bases between them. Germline lookup yields CDR1 MNHNY and CDR2 SVGAGI (reference sequence). The CDR3 has 14 amino acids.